The 30 T cell receptor beta chains below all came from one sample that was sequenced in a study of vaccination and CD4 T cells after COVID-19 (dated 2022 in TCRdb). The treatment or condition label, as the study defines it: 10-day PBMC culture with coronavirus spike peptide pools or control peptides (ViraFEST assay). Library preparation used PCR. Sequenced using an Illumina iSeq 100. DNA from cultured CD4+ T cells underwent TCR sequencing with the Oncomine TCR Beta short-read assay at the Johns Hopkins FTIC core. TCRdb applied fastp at Q25 and MiXCR to the public reads, then kept only in-frame beta chains. Each record represents a unique CDR3 protein, reported with the most common genes and DNA among its rows. This sample lists some 5,300 distinct CDR3 sequences; 25% to 35% were detected once. 21% of the sample is in the top ten clones. No cognate antigen is known for these TCRs. Sequences were derived from CD4+ T cells from blood, cultured in vitro, sampled after SARS-CoV-2 vaccination. These receptors all stem from a human donor who had recovered from COVID-19.

This chain links TRBV5-1 with TRBJ1-2, with D possibly matching TRBD1 (6 bases). The germline V gene has CDR1 SGHRS and CDR2 YFSETQ. The CDR3 consists of 14 residues. V gave up 4 bases and J gave up 8 bases, with 18 bases separating them. CDR3 sequence: CASSPGGGAEGYTF. Written as DNA, the CDR3 is TGCGCCAGCAGCCCCGGAGGGGGGGCGGAGGGCTACACCTTC.

The chain combines TRBV15 with TRBJ2-1; possibly TRBD2 for D (5 bases). The CDR3 is 16 residues long. V lost 3 bases to trimming and J lost 4 bases, with 16 bases between them. The germline gives CDR1 LNHNV, CDR2 YYDKDF (reference sequence). The CDR3 protein is CATSSRQGLPYNEQFF. CDR3 DNA: TGTGCCACCAGCAGCCGCCAAGGACTGCCTTACAATGAGCAGTTCTTC.

This clonotype is medium-sized in the sample. V gene TRBV20-1 combines with J gene TRBJ1-5; D possibly corresponds to TRBD1 (6 bases). Germline values: CDR1 DFQATT, CDR2 SNEGSKA (reference sequence). The CDR3 is 17 amino acids. The V end lost 4 bases, the J end lost 2 bases, and 21 bases lay between the germline ends. CDR3 sequence (DNA): TGCAGTGCTAATCGGGGGCCCGCCAAAGGGGGCAATCAGCCCCAGCATTTT. This codes for CSANRGPAKGGNQPQHF.

CDR3 sequence: CASSLLVGLLSGANVLTF. CDR3 coding DNA: TGTGCCAGCAGCTTACTAGTGGGGCTCTTATCTGGGGCCAACGTCCTGACTTTC. J is TRBJ2-6 and V is TRBV5-6; D is possibly TRBD1 or TRBD2 (5 bases each). The germline V gene has CDR1 SGHDT and CDR2 YYEEEE. V was cut by 2 bases and J by 1 base, with 16 bases left in between. The CDR3 contains 18 residues.

The rearrangement joins TRBV6-4 to TRBJ1-6; maybe TRBD1 (6 bases). The CDR3 is 13 amino acids. CDR1 and CDR2 from the germline V gene are MRHNA and SNTAGT. Between the trimmed V and J ends, which lost 9 bases and 10 bases, there was a span of 16 bases. The CDR3 loop is CARSIRGRSPLHF. CDR3 coding DNA: TGTGCCAGGTCGATCAGGGGACGGTCACCCCTCCACTTT.

The chain is built from TRBV27 and TRBJ1-5; no clear D. The CDR3 runs to 14 residues. CDR1 MNHEY and CDR2 SMNVEV come from the germline V gene (reference sequence). Trimming took off 2 bases at V and 7 bases at J, with 12 bases between the two ends. The CDR3 is CASSLKEDWQPQHF. For the CDR3, the DNA is TGTGCCAGCAGTTTAAAAGAGGACTGGCAGCCCCAGCATTTT.

By share of the sample, this clonotype is medium-sized. The chain employs TRBV11-1 and TRBJ1-6, with a tentative D call TRBD1 (6 bases). CDR1 and CDR2 (germline): SGHAT, FQDESV (reference sequence). V lost 1 base and J 10 bases, leaving 11 bases between the germline ends. This CDR3 spans 14 amino acids. CDR3 in DNA: TGTGCCAGCAGCTTAGGATGGACAGCCTCACCCCTCCACTTT. Translating it yields CASSLGWTASPLHF. Together with reference TRBV11-1 and TRBJ1-6, the CDR3 gives the full variable domain: EAEVAQSPRYKITEKSQAVAFWCDPISGHATLYWYRQILGQGPELLVQFQDESVVDDSQLPKDRFSAERLKGVDSTLKIQPAELGDSAMYLCASSLGWTASPLHFGNGTRLTVT.

This chain uses TRBV6-5 with TRBJ2-6; TRBD1 matches 12 bases. The V gene end was trimmed by 2 bases and the J gene end by 2 bases; junction bases not matched to a gene: 1. The CDR3 consists of 17 residues. From germline, CDR1 is MNHEY and CDR2 SVGAGI. The CDR3 here is CASSYGTGGAGANVLTF. The CDR3 DNA reads as TGTGCCAGCAGTTACGGGACAGGGGGCGCTGGGGCCAACGTCCTGACTTTC.

This clonotype was counted only a few times. The chain uses TRBV20-1 and TRBJ2-6, with D possibly TRBD2 on 5 matching bases. The CDR3 is made up of 16 amino acids. V was cut by 0 bases and J by 0 bases, with 9 bases left in between. Germline CDR1 is DFQATT and CDR2 is SNEGSKA (reference sequence). The CDR3 DNA sequence: TGCAGTGCTAGAGATCCGGCGGGCTCTGGGGCCAACGTCCTGACTTTC. Its translation is CSARDPAGSGANVLTF.

The chain recombines TRBV9 with TRBJ2-6; D is unclear. The CDR3 spans 15 residues. In germline, CDR1 is SGDLS, CDR2 YYNGEE. V was trimmed by 2 bases and J by 1 base, leaving 7 bases between them. Here the CDR3 reads CASSVPKSGANVLTF. The CDR3 DNA follows: TGTGCCAGCAGCGTTCCCAAGTCTGGGGCCAACGTCCTGACTTTC.

The genes are TRBV5-1 and TRBJ2-1; D remains unclear. CDR1 and CDR2 from the germline V gene are SGHRS and YFSETQ. CDR3 size: 15 residues. V lost 4 bases, J lost 0 bases, and 11 bases lay in between. CDR3 residues: CASSVEQSSYNEQFF. The CDR3, as DNA: TGCGCCAGCAGCGTAGAACAGAGCTCCTACAATGAGCAGTTCTTC.

The chain is built from TRBV6-5 and TRBJ2-3; TRBD2 matches at 8 bases. The germline CDR1 and CDR2 sequences are MNHEY and SVGAGI. This CDR3 spans 15 amino acids. The trim removed 4 bases at V and 0 bases at J, leaving 3 bases unmatched. In nucleotides, the CDR3 is TGTGCCAGCAGTTTAGCGGGGACTAGCACAGATACGCAGTATTTT. This translates into CASSLAGTSTDTQYF.

This clonotype rates as medium-sized (0.01 to 0.1%). V and J are TRBV20-1 and TRBJ2-5; the D call may be TRBD1 or TRBD2 (6 bases each). Trimming cost V 0 bases and J 2 bases, with 10 bases left between them. The V gene's germline CDR1 is DFQATT and CDR2 SNEGSKA (reference sequence). The length of the CDR3 is 14 residues. In DNA form, the CDR3 reads TGCAGTGCTAGAGATCGGAGGGGGCAAGAGACCCAGTACTTC. Protein sequence: CSARDRRGQETQYF.

This chain joins TRBV20-1 and TRBJ1-1; weak D call: TRBD1 (6 bases). Germline CDR1 DFQATT, CDR2 SNEGSKA (reference sequence). Deletions cut 5 bases from V and 0 bases from J, with 10 bases between. This CDR3 spans 13 amino acids. The CDR3 loop is CSAYRDLNTEAFF. The CDR3, as DNA: TGCAGTGCTTACAGGGACTTGAACACTGAAGCTTTCTTT.

This clonotype was recorded a few times. The rearrangement uses TRBV20-1 and TRBJ1-1; the match to TRBD1 covers 7 bases. The CDR3 length is 14 residues. V was clipped by 5 bases and J by 4 bases; unmatched bases: 10. Germline V gene data show CDR1 as DFQATT and CDR2 as SNEGSKA (reference sequence). CDR3 sequence (DNA): TGCAGTGCTTTCCCCAGGGGGAAAGGCACTGAAGCTTTCTTT. Its protein product is CSAFPRGKGTEAFF.

This clonotype has more than one count but fewer than ten. The V gene is TRBV10-3, the J gene TRBJ1-5, with D possibly being TRBD1 (5 bases). In germline, CDR1 is ENHRY, CDR2 SYGVKD. V gave up 2 bases and J gave up 1 base, with 6 bases separating them. The CDR3 runs 14 residues. The CDR3 here is CAISEGDSNQPQHF. The CDR3 bases are TGTGCCATCAGTGAGGGGGACAGCAATCAGCCCCAGCATTTT.

This clonotype was recorded a few times. The V gene is TRBV7-9, the J gene TRBJ2-7; D possibly corresponds to TRBD2 (6 bases). Looked up from germline, CDR1 is SEHNR and CDR2 is FQNEAQ (reference sequence). V lost 1 base, J lost 6 bases, and 13 bases lay in between. The CDR3 runs 14 residues. The CDR3 here is CASSLDGSRSEQYF. CDR3 DNA: TGTGCCAGCAGCTTAGACGGGAGTAGGTCCGAGCAGTACTTC.

The chain uses TRBV20-1 and TRBJ2-1; TRBD1 might be the D (6 bases). The CDR3 extends over 14 amino acids. CDR1 DFQATT and CDR2 SNEGSKA come from the germline V gene (reference sequence). Trimming removed 3 bases from V and 10 bases from J, with 19 bases in between. CDR3 DNA sequence: TGCAGTGCTAGCTCCAGGGGCAGGGCCGTGGAGCAGTTCTTC. It codes for CSASSRGRAVEQFF.

The J gene is TRBJ1-5, the V gene TRBV6-5; TRBD1 agrees at 9 bases. The V segment lost 0 bases and the J segment 4 bases; nucleotides outside the gene matches: 4. Germline-derived CDR1 and CDR2 are MNHEY and SVGAGI. This CDR3 is built from 16 residues. The CDR3 DNA reads TGTGCCAGCAGTTACTCAATCGGACAGGGGAATCAGCCCCAGCATTTT. Encoded protein: CASSYSIGQGNQPQHF.

V usage is TRBV5-6 and J usage is TRBJ1-2; no clear D. The CDR3 has 14 residues. Germline V CDR1 and CDR2: SGHDT, YYEEEE. The V and J ends lost 5 bases and 0 bases respectively, with 11 bases between them. As DNA, the CDR3 is TGTGCCAGCAGACAGCCGGGATCTAACTATGGCTACACCTTC. Its translation is CASRQPGSNYGYTF.

There are a few counts of this clonotype. V usage is TRBV11-3 and J usage is TRBJ2-5; D is undetermined. V lost 1 base and J lost 5, with 5 bases in between. This CDR3 is built from 12 residues. Germline V gives CDR1 SGHNT, CDR2 YENEEA. The CDR3 DNA follows: TGTGCCAGCAGCTTAGGGTGGGAGACCCAGTACTTC. As protein: CASSLGWETQYF.

The count of this clonotype is one. This chain uses TRBV7-2 with TRBJ1-6, with D tentatively TRBD1 (6 bases). CDR3 length: 16 amino acids. Germline V gene sequence: CDR1 SGHTA, CDR2 FQGNSA. Trimming took 1 base from V and 10 from J, leaving 17 bases between them. This CDR3 is CASSLVWSQGSSPLHF. CDR3 nucleotide sequence: TGTGCCAGCAGCTTAGTATGGTCACAGGGATCCTCACCCCTCCACTTT.

This chain joins TRBV28 and TRBJ2-5; a possible D gene is TRBD2 (5 bases). The length of the CDR3 is 14 residues. Per the germline V gene, CDR1 is MDHEN and CDR2 is SYDVKM. Trimming shortened V by 2 bases and J by 9 bases, and 16 bases separated the two germline ends. CDR3 sequence: CASSLVSGLAPQYF. The CDR3 DNA reads as TGTGCCAGCAGTTTAGTATCGGGCCTAGCCCCCCAGTACTTC.

By share of the sample, this clonotype is medium-sized. The chain combines TRBV15 with TRBJ1-5; TRBD1 is a possible D gene (6 bases). In germline, CDR1 is LNHNV, CDR2 YYDKDF (reference sequence). Trimming stripped 3 bases from V and 1 base from J, with 13 bases between. The CDR3 length is 16 residues. In DNA, the CDR3 is TGTGCCACCAGCAGGGGGGGCCTGCGGAGCAATCAGCCCCAGCATTTT. Translated, it gives CATSRGGLRSNQPQHF. Supplemented by reference TRBV15 and TRBJ1-5, the full variable domain reads DAMVIQNPRYQVTQFGKPVTLSCSQTLNHNVMYWYQQKSSQAPKLLFHYYDKDFNNEADTPDNFQSRRPNTSFCFLDIRSPGLGDTAMYLCATSRGGLRSNQPQHFGDGTRLSIL.

A few counts support this clonotype. The CDR3 region has the DNA TGTGCCAGCAGCCCGGGAAGGGAGAACACTGAAGCTTTCTTT. Its translation is CASSPGRENTEAFF. V is TRBV6-1 and J is TRBJ1-1; D unclear. V shed 6 bases and J shed 1 base, with 12 bases lying between them. The CDR3 sequence is 14 residues long. CDR1 MNHNS and CDR2 SASEGT come from the germline V gene.

This clonotype was picked up a small number of times. This rearrangement joins TRBV6-1 to TRBJ1-6; D is perhaps TRBD1 (5 bases). The CDR3 runs 15 residues. Germline V gene data show CDR1 as MNHNS and CDR2 as SASEGT. V lost 8 bases to trimming and J lost 5 bases, with 16 bases between them. The CDR3 DNA reads TGTGCCAGCTTTCCTGCCAGGGCCCATAATTCACCCCTCCACTTT. It yields the protein CASFPARAHNSPLHF.

The rearrangement uses TRBV6-1 and TRBJ2-7; 11 bases fit TRBD1. V lost 4 bases and J lost 0; bases outside the gene matches: 8. This CDR3 is 17 amino acids long. Germline loops: CDR1 MNHNS, CDR2 SASEGT. The CDR3 is CASSAGTGGGLSYEQYF. The CDR3 DNA is TGTGCCAGCAGTGCCGGGACAGGGGGTGGCCTCTCCTACGAGCAGTACTTC.

This clonotype was seen more than once but under ten times. This sequence joins TRBV7-8 and TRBJ1-5; 8 bases map to TRBD1. The germline V gene encodes CDR1 SGHVS and CDR2 FQNEAQ. V lost 1 base, J lost 0 bases, and 8 bases stayed unmatched. This CDR3 spans 18 amino acids. Written as DNA, the CDR3 is TGTGCCAGCAGCTTAGTAGAACAGGGGGGAAATAGCAATCAGCCCCAGCATTTT. Translation: CASSLVEQGGNSNQPQHF.

This clonotype was seen a handful of times. The V call is TRBV28, the J call TRBJ2-7, with D unclear. V was clipped by 2 bases and J by 12 bases, with 14 bases between them. Germline lookup yields CDR1 MDHEN and CDR2 SYDVKM. There are 12 residues in the CDR3. In nucleotides, the CDR3 is TGTGCCAGCAGTTTAGGCCCCGGAGCCAGGTACTTC. As protein: CASSLGPGARYF.

This clonotype was seen a handful of times. This rearrangement joins TRBV19 to TRBJ2-7; 15 bases align to TRBD2. Germline-derived CDR1 and CDR2 are LNHDA and SQIVND (reference sequence). This CDR3 is built from 17 residues. V trimming: 4 bases; J trimming: 2 bases; junction bases outside the gene matches: 6. CDR3 region: CASSTPRTSGGAYEQYF. Here the CDR3 DNA reads TGTGCCAGTAGTACTCCCAGGACTAGCGGGGGGGCCTACGAGCAGTACTTC.